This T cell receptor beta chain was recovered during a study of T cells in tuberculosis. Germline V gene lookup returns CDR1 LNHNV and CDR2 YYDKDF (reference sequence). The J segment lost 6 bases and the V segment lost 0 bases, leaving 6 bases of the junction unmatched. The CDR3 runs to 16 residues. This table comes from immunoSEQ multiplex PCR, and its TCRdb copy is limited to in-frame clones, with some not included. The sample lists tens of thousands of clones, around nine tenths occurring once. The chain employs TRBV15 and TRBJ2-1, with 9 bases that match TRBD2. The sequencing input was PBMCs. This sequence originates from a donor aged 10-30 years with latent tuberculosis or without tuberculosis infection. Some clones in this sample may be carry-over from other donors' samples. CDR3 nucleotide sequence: TGTGCCACCAGCAGAGAGACCGGGACTAGCTTCAATGAGCAGTTCTTC. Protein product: CATSRETGTSFNEQFF.